This section outlines one TCR beta chain sequence together with its context. The antigen remains unidentified. These data belong to a study of T cell responses to AZD1222 COVID-19 vaccine. Study-wide points: When two AZD1222 doses had been given, Spike-specific TCR breadth and depth rose. Among spike-specific TCRs, nearly half reportedly target unmutated variant regions.

Profiled with immunoSEQ multiplex PCR; TCRdb holds only in-frame clones, not every one. The sample lists some 200,000 clones; approximately 89% were seen once. CDR1 is SGHRS, CDR2 YFSETQ, per germline. Deletions cut 1 base from V and 7 bases from J, with 12 bases between. CDR3 length equals 15 residues. The chain carries TRBV5-1 and TRBJ1-6; D gene ambiguous. The TCR was taken from an adult who received the AZD1222 COVID-19 vaccine. The sequenced sample was peripheral blood, obtained 28 days after the second AZD1222 dose. The CDR3 loop reads CASSLHSTVNSPLHF. In DNA, the CDR3 is TGCGCCAGCAGCTTGCACTCCACCGTAAATTCACCCCTCCACTTT.